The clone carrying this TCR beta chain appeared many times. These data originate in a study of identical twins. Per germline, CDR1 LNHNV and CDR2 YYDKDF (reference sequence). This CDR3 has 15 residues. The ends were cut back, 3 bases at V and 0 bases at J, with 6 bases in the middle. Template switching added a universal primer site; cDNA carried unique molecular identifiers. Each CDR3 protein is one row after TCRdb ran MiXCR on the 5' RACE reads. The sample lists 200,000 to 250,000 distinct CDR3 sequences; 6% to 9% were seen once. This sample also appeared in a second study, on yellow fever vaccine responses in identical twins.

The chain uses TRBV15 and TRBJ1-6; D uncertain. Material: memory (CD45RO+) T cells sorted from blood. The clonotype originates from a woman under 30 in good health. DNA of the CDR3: TGTGCCACCAGCAGGGTCCTCTCCTATAATTCACCCCTCCACTTT. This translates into CATSRVLSYNSPLHF.